The source of this T cell receptor (beta chain) is a study of regulatory T cells in long-lasting Graves disease. Time point defined: newly diagnosed GD, antithyroid drugs for less than 3 months. PBMC-extracted RNA yielded the TCR library. Diagnosing Graves' disease relied on the American Thyroid Association guidelines. Arm-PCR of CDR3 regions and iRepertoire HTBI primers were the basis on which TCR beta libraries were built. Each CDR3 protein gets one entry after TCRdb re-called the multiplex PCR reads with MiXCR. Altogether about 620,000 distinct CDR3 sequences are present, less than 20% being singletons, with the ten largest covering around a sixth. This clonotype was picked up a small number of times. In addition, the sample was reused for a study of T cells in Graves' hyperthyroidism and ophthalmopathy. That source notes: The HTBI set primed first-round TCR CDR3 RT-PCR.

Sequenced material: peripheral blood mononuclear cells (PBMCs), taken at new diagnosis, from a patient treated with antithyroid drugs. The receptor's source is a woman in her thirties with Graves disease.

The CDR3 sequence is CSGETPHEQFF. The CDR3 DNA follows: TGCAGTGGGGAGACGCCCCATGAGCAGTTCTTC. V usage is TRBV29-1 and J usage is TRBJ2-1; perhaps TRBD2 as D (5 bases). The length of the CDR3 is 11 residues. Germline values: CDR1 SQVTM, CDR2 ANQGSEA.